This TCR beta chain was sequenced for a study of CD8 T cells in ankylosing spondylitis. Points from the study as a whole: Fewer than ten highly homologous variants made up a TCR beta motif that seemed to typify ankylosing spondylitis blood. As reported, disease-linked clones showed significant enrichment in matched ankylosing spondylitis synovial fluid.

Points on this clonotype: The antigen is unknown.

Using its own MiXCR run on the 5' RACE reads, TCRdb lists one record per CDR3 protein. The sample lists about 480,000 distinct CDR3 sequences; about a sixth were seen once. The CDR3 is 13 residues long. V lost 0 bases to trimming and J lost 9 bases, with 9 bases between them. Germline CDR1 reads LGHNA; CDR2 reads YNFKEQ. This chain joins TRBV4-2 and TRBJ2-1; unclear D gene. This clonotype was sampled from a male donor with ankylosing spondylitis. Sequencing input: blood, either unsorted or a sorted T cell fraction (not recorded which). The CDR3 sequence: CASSQEKWGEQFF. Written as DNA, the CDR3 is TGTGCCAGCAGCCAAGAAAAATGGGGTGAGCAGTTCTTC.